This T cell receptor (beta chain) appears in the sequencing data of a study of blood T cell repertoires in COVID-19. Study context: Some COVID-19 samples were acute and others convalescent; all came from the United States, Italy and Spain. T cells, B-cell-depleted T cells, or PBMCs supplied cDNA or gDNA.

Germline-derived CDR1 and CDR2 are SGHTA and FQGNSA. Between the trimmed V and J ends, which lost 4 bases and 7 bases, there was a span of 18 bases. CDR3 size: 15 residues. Per the original methods: Scientists estimated how many nucleated cells there were by amplifying reference gene primers. Data came from immunoSEQ multiplex PCR; TCRdb stores just in-frame clones and leaves some out. That table is the source of V, J and clone size, and D and trimming were worked out from the DNA. Of about 210,000 clones in the sample, around 88% were seen once. What was sequenced was peripheral blood. The clonotype comes from a man aged 45-65 years with active or convalescent COVID-19. V usage is TRBV7-2 and J usage is TRBJ2-3; TRBD2 might be the D (5 bases). The CDR3, as DNA: TGTGCCAGCAGCTCTTTTCGGGATCATACCAATACGCAGTATTTT. This sequence encodes CASSSFRDHTNTQYF.